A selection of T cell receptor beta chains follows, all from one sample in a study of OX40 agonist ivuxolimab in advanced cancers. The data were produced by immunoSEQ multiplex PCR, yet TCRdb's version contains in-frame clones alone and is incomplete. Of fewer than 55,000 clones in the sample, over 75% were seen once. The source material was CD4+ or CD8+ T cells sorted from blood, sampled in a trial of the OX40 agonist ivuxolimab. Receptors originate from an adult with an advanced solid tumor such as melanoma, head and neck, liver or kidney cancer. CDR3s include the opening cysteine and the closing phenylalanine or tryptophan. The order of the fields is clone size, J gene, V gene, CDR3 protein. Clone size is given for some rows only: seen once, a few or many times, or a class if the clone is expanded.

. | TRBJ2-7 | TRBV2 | CASRSGGDYEQYF
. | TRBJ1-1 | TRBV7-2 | CASRKGGDMNTEAFF
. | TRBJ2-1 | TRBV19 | CASSISSGTLGEQFF
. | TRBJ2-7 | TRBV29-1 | CSVEDRSDSAVSYEQYF
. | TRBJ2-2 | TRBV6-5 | CASTGGAGTGELFF
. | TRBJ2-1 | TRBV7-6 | CASSLLSGGQGDEQFF
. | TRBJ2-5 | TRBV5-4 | CASSSQGASETQYF
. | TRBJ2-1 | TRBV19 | CASSMSAASGEGLNEQFF
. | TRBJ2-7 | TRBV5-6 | CASSLMGSYEQYF
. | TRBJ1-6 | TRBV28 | CASVPSGQGSPLHF
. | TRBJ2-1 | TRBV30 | CAWSYGPYNEQFF
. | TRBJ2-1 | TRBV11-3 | CASSLTSGSNEQFF
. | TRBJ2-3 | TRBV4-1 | CASSQDVRTDTQYF
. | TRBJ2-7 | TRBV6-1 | CASSETTGGETGGSYEQYF
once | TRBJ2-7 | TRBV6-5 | CASSPPGQRNEQYF
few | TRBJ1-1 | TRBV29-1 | CSVVPDRAGEAFF
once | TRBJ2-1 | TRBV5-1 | CASSFLGEGNNEQFF
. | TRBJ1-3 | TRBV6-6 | CASRPSGEDTIYF
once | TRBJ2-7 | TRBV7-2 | CASSLEQGPYEQYF
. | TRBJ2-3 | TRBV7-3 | CASSLDRPGTDTQYF
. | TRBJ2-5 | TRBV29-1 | CSVGQGGLETQYF
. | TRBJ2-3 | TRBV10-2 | CASRTGTGGSRDTQYF
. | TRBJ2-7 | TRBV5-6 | CASSPMDRAPYEQYF
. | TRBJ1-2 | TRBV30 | CAWSPGQGYGYTF
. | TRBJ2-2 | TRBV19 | CASSILGAGELFF
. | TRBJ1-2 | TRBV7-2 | CASSPYEGVEGYTF
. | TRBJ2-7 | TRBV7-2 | CASSLSPGTYEQYF
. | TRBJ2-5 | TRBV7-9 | CASSRLAGGQETQYF
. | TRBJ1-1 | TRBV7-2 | CASSLRGNTEAFF
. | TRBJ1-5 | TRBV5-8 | CASSSGQHSNQPQHF
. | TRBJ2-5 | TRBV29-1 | CSVEEIIGGLAGSYETQYF
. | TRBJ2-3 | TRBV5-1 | CASSVTGTGGTDTQYF
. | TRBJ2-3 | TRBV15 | CATSELAGAGTDTQYF
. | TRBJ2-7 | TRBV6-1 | CASRGWGTAVYEQYF
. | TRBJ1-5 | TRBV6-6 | CASSYGGNQPQHF
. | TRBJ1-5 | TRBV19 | CASSTTGSQPQHF
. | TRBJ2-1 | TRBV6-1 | CASSSSGGGYNEQFF
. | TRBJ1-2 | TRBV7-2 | CASSPRTGNYGYTF
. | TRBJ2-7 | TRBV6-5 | CASSTDSSHEQYF
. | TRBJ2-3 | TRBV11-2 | CASSSPGSGRATQYF